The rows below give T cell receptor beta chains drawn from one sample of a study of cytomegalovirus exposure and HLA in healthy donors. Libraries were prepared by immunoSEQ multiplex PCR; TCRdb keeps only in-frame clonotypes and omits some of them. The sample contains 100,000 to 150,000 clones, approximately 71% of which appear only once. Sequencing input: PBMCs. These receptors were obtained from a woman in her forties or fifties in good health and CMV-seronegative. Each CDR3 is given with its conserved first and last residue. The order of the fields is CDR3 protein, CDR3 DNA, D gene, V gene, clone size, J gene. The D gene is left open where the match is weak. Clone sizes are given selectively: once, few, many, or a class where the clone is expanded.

CDR3aa: CASTAYLGQGFGYTF
CDR3nt: TGTGCCAGTACCGCTTACCTGGGACAGGGTTTTGGCTACACCTTC
d_gene: TRBD1
v_gene: TRBV19
abundance: .
j_gene: TRBJ1-2

CDR3aa: CASNLAGEVYEQYF
CDR3nt: TGTGCCAGCAACCTAGCGGGAGAGGTCTACGAGCAGTACTTC
d_gene: TRBD2
v_gene: TRBV6-1
abundance: .
j_gene: TRBJ2-7

CDR3aa: CASSMLDRVETEAFF
CDR3nt: TGTGCCAGTAGTATGTTGGACAGGGTCGAAACTGAAGCTTTCTTT
d_gene: TRBD1
v_gene: TRBV19
abundance: .
j_gene: TRBJ1-1

CDR3aa: CASSLSSGRFYNEQFF
CDR3nt: TGTGCCAGCAGCTTATCTAGCGGGAGGTTCTACAATGAGCAGTTCTTC
d_gene: TRBD2
v_gene: TRBV7-2
abundance: .
j_gene: TRBJ2-1

CDR3aa: CASTLVAGDTQYF
CDR3nt: TGTGCCAGTACTCTGGTGGCGGGCGATACGCAGTATTTT
d_gene: .
v_gene: TRBV19
abundance: .
j_gene: TRBJ2-3

CDR3aa: CASLTSGTEAFF
CDR3nt: TGTGCCAGCCTAACTAGTGGAACTGAAGCTTTCTTT
d_gene: .
v_gene: TRBV28
abundance: .
j_gene: TRBJ1-1

CDR3aa: CASSLGGQGSPGYTF
CDR3nt: TGTGCCAGCTCACTGGGGGGACAGGGGAGTCCTGGCTACACCTTC
d_gene: TRBD1
v_gene: TRBV18
abundance: once
j_gene: TRBJ1-2

CDR3aa: CASSLGLAGADSYNEQFF
CDR3nt: TGTGCCAGCTCACTAGGACTAGCGGGAGCCGACTCCTACAATGAGCAGTTCTTC
d_gene: TRBD2
v_gene: TRBV18
abundance: .
j_gene: TRBJ2-1

CDR3aa: CASSTPGQFNEKLFF
CDR3nt: TGTGCCAGTAGTACACCGGGACAGTTTAATGAAAAACTGTTTTTT
d_gene: TRBD1
v_gene: TRBV19
abundance: .
j_gene: TRBJ1-4

CDR3aa: CASSQATGEEKLFF
CDR3nt: TGCGCCAGCAGCCAAGCGACAGGGGAGGAAAAACTGTTTTTT
d_gene: TRBD1
v_gene: TRBV4-3
abundance: .
j_gene: TRBJ1-4

CDR3aa: CASSPKGGSYEQYF
CDR3nt: TGTGCCAGCAGCCCTAAAGGAGGAAGTTACGAGCAGTACTTC
d_gene: .
v_gene: TRBV7-3
abundance: .
j_gene: TRBJ2-7

CDR3aa: CASSQESGRGSDTQYF
CDR3nt: TGCGCCAGCAGCCAAGAAAGCGGGAGGGGGTCAGATACGCAGTATTTT
d_gene: TRBD2
v_gene: TRBV4-3
abundance: .
j_gene: TRBJ2-3

CDR3aa: CSQSQGNEQFF
CDR3nt: TGCAGCCAATCCCAGGGGAATGAGCAGTTCTTC
d_gene: .
v_gene: TRBV29-1
abundance: .
j_gene: TRBJ2-1

CDR3aa: CASSQEQGAGANVLTF
CDR3nt: TGCGCCAGCAGCCAAGAACAGGGGGCTGGGGCCAACGTCCTGACTTTC
d_gene: TRBD1
v_gene: TRBV4-3
abundance: few
j_gene: TRBJ2-6

CDR3aa: CASSHSAGTRVSEQFF
CDR3nt: TGTGCCAGCAGTCACTCCGCCGGGACTAGGGTTAGTGAGCAGTTCTTC
d_gene: TRBD2
v_gene: TRBV6-6
abundance: .
j_gene: TRBJ2-1

CDR3aa: CASSFGQPPQHF
CDR3nt: TGTGCCAGCAGTTTCGGACAGCCGCCCCAGCATTTT
d_gene: .
v_gene: TRBV28
abundance: .
j_gene: TRBJ1-5

CDR3aa: CASSSTGGGSPQHF
CDR3nt: TGTGCCAGCAGCTCGACAGGAGGTGGATCGCCCCAGCATTTT
d_gene: .
v_gene: TRBV7-2
abundance: .
j_gene: TRBJ1-5

CDR3aa: CASRSSVSEQWETQYF
CDR3nt: TGTGCCAGCAGGAGTAGCGTCTCGGAGCAGTGGGAGACCCAGTACTTC
d_gene: .
v_gene: TRBV13
abundance: few
j_gene: TRBJ2-5

CDR3aa: CASSPLRASNEQFF
CDR3nt: TGTGCCAGCAGTCCCTTGAGGGCAAGCAATGAGCAGTTCTTC
d_gene: .
v_gene: TRBV6-1
abundance: .
j_gene: TRBJ2-1

CDR3aa: CASSPGTSGFSSYEQYF
CDR3nt: TGTGCCAGCAGCCCCGGGACTAGCGGGTTTAGCTCCTACGAGCAGTACTTC
d_gene: TRBD2
v_gene: TRBV7-2
abundance: .
j_gene: TRBJ2-7

CDR3aa: CAIRRLESTDTQYF
CDR3nt: TGTGCCATCAGGAGACTGGAGAGCACAGATACGCAGTATTTT
d_gene: .
v_gene: TRBV10-3
abundance: .
j_gene: TRBJ2-3

CDR3aa: CASKTFLSSYNEQFF
CDR3nt: TGTGCCAGCAAGACTTTCCTCAGCTCCTACAATGAGCAGTTCTTC
d_gene: .
v_gene: TRBV28
abundance: .
j_gene: TRBJ2-1

CDR3aa: CASSMDRGRDGYTF
CDR3nt: TGTGCCAGTAGTATGGACAGGGGGAGAGATGGCTACACCTTC
d_gene: TRBD1
v_gene: TRBV19
abundance: .
j_gene: TRBJ1-2

CDR3aa: CASSPRRGNTEAFF
CDR3nt: TGTGCCAGCAGCCCCCGCCGGGGGAACACTGAAGCTTTCTTT
d_gene: .
v_gene: TRBV7-2
abundance: .
j_gene: TRBJ1-1

CDR3aa: CASSSGGSDYEQYF
CDR3nt: TGTGCCAGCAGCTCGGGGGGGAGTGATTACGAGCAGTACTTC
d_gene: TRBD2
v_gene: TRBV7-9
abundance: .
j_gene: TRBJ2-7

CDR3aa: CASIPAGFTYEQYF
CDR3nt: TGTGCCAGCATCCCCGCAGGGTTCACCTACGAGCAGTACTTC
d_gene: .
v_gene: TRBV28
abundance: .
j_gene: TRBJ2-7

CDR3aa: CATAAGNEQFF
CDR3nt: TGTGCCACCGCAGCAGGCAATGAGCAGTTCTTC
d_gene: .
v_gene: TRBV10-3
abundance: once
j_gene: TRBJ2-1

CDR3aa: CASSFFQGEQPQHF
CDR3nt: TGTGCCAGCAGTTTTTTCCAAGGGGAACAGCCCCAGCATTTT
d_gene: .
v_gene: TRBV28
abundance: few
j_gene: TRBJ1-5

CDR3aa: CASSQGQGAMNTEAFF
CDR3nt: TGTGCCAGCAGCCAAGGCCAGGGGGCCATGAACACTGAAGCTTTCTTT
d_gene: TRBD1
v_gene: TRBV7-9
abundance: .
j_gene: TRBJ1-1

CDR3aa: CASSEFNSYTSGANVLTF
CDR3nt: TGTGCCAGCAGTGAATTTAACAGCTATACCTCTGGGGCCAACGTCCTGACTTTC
d_gene: .
v_gene: TRBV25-1
abundance: .
j_gene: TRBJ2-6

CDR3aa: CASSYGQGGTGELFF
CDR3nt: TGCGCCAGCAGCTACGGACAGGGAGGAACCGGGGAGCTGTTTTTT
d_gene: TRBD1
v_gene: TRBV5-1
abundance: .
j_gene: TRBJ2-2

CDR3aa: CASSLRHTGNTIYF
CDR3nt: TGTGCCAGCAGCTTAAGACATACTGGAAACACCATATATTTT
d_gene: .
v_gene: TRBV13
abundance: .
j_gene: TRBJ1-3

CDR3aa: CASSLQGYSHYEQYF
CDR3nt: TGTGCCAGCAGTCTCCAGGGTTACAGCCACTACGAGCAGTACTTC
d_gene: .
v_gene: TRBV27
abundance: few
j_gene: TRBJ2-7